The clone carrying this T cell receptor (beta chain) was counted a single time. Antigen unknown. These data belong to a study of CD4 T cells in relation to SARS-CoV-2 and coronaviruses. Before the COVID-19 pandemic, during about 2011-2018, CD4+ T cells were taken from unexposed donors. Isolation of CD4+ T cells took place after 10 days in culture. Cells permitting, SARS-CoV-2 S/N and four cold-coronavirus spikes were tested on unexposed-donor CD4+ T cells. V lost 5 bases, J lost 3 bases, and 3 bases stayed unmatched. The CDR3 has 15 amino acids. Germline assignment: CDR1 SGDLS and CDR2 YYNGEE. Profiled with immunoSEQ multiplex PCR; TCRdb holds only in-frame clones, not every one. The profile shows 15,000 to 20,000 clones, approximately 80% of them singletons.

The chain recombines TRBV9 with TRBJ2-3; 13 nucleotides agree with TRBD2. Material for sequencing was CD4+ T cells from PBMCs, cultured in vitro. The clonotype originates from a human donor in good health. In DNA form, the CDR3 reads TGTGCCAGCAGTCAACTAGCGGGAGGGACAGATACGCAGTATTTT. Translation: CASSQLAGGTDTQYF.